Below, 16 T cell receptor beta chains from the same sample are listed, as sequenced in a study of blood T cell repertoires in COVID-19. The protocol was immunoSEQ multiplex PCR, while the TCRdb copy is restricted to in-frame clones and leaves out a portion. This sample has 400,000 or so clones, with 90% found just once. The sequenced sample was PBMCs or T cells enriched from blood (not recorded which). These receptors originate from a man aged 18 to 35 who had recovered from COVID-19.

V is TRBV11-2 and J is TRBJ2-5; TRBD1 might be the D (6 bases). V lost 4 bases, J lost 7 bases, and 16 bases lay in between. The CDR3 spans 14 residues. CDR1 is SGHAT and CDR2 is FQNNGV in the germline V gene. In nucleotides, the CDR3 is TGTGCCAGCAGCTCCCGGGACACGCCCTGGACCCAGTACTTC. It specifies CASSSRDTPWTQYF.

The rearrangement joins TRBV18 to TRBJ1-2, with TRBD1 identical over 7 bases. J was trimmed by 4 bases and V by 4 bases; bases with no gene match: 9. Germline CDR1 and CDR2: KGHSH and LQKENI. There are 15 residues in the CDR3. The CDR3 DNA follows: TGTGCCAGCTCACTTGGACAGGCGACACGCTATGGCTACACCTTC. It specifies CASSLGQATRYGYTF.

V gene TRBV15 combines with J gene TRBJ2-1; D is undetermined. Germline CDR1 LNHNV, CDR2 YYDKDF (reference sequence). V lost 0 bases to trimming and J lost 2 bases, with 11 bases between them. There are 16 residues in the CDR3. The CDR3 nucleotides read TGTGCCACCAGCAGAGATCGAGACACCACCTACAATGAGCAGTTCTTC. Encoded protein: CATSRDRDTTYNEQFF. Filled out from reference TRBV15 and TRBJ2-1, the complete variable domain reads DAMVIQNPRYQVTQFGKPVTLSCSQTLNHNVMYWYQQKSSQAPKLLFHYYDKDFNNEADTPDNFQSRRPNTSFCFLDIRSPGLGDTAMYLCATSRDRDTTYNEQFFGPGTRLTVL.

This clone was detected only a few times. This sequence joins TRBV6-5 and TRBJ2-2; TRBD2 matches 10 bases. This CDR3 has 16 amino acids. The V gene's germline CDR1 is MNHEY and CDR2 SVGAGI. Trimming removed 2 bases from V and 2 bases from J; junction bases left unmatched: 2. The DNA of the CDR3 is TGTGCCAGCAGTTACCGGACTAGCGGAAACACCGGGGAGCTGTTTTTT. Amino acids: CASSYRTSGNTGELFF.

This rearrangement joins TRBV18 to TRBJ1-1; possibly TRBD1 for D (6 bases). The CDR3 has 14 residues. Trimming removed 4 bases at V and 7 bases at J, with 16 bases between. Germline CDR1 reads KGHSH; CDR2 reads LQKENI. DNA of the CDR3: TGTGCCAGCTCACACAAGCAGGGGCAAATTGAAGCTTTCTTT. Its protein is CASSHKQGQIEAFF.

CDR3 DNA sequence: TGTGCCAGCAGCTCGAGGCTAGCTTTCGAGCAGTACTTC. Its translation is CASSSRLAFEQYF. The chain has TRBV6-1 and TRBJ2-7; D is perhaps TRBD2 (5 bases). V dropped 6 bases and J dropped 6 bases, with 15 bases sitting between them. The CDR3 has 13 amino acids. The germline V gene encodes CDR1 MNHNS and CDR2 SASEGT.

The rearrangement joins TRBV5-1 to TRBJ1-1; the D is unclear. From germline, CDR1 is SGHRS and CDR2 YFSETQ. The CDR3 loop spans 14 amino acids. Between the trimmed V and J ends, which lost 0 bases and 5 bases, there was a span of 11 bases. The CDR3 DNA follows: TGCGCCAGCAGCTTGGCGTCGTCAGGAACTGAAGCTTTCTTT. Its protein product is CASSLASSGTEAFF.

This sequence joins TRBV18 and TRBJ1-2; D is ambiguous. From germline, CDR1 is KGHSH and CDR2 LQKENI. The CDR3 has 13 residues. Trimming shortened V by 5 bases and J by 3 bases, and 10 bases separated the two germline ends. CDR3 sequence (DNA): TGTGCCAGCTCAGGGCAGGAAGACTATGGCTACACCTTC. Protein product: CASSGQEDYGYTF.

The genes are TRBV11-2 and TRBJ2-5; 12 bases match TRBD2. This CDR3 has 14 residues. With 6 bases clipped from V and 4 bases from J, the junction kept 3 bases outside the gene matches. Germline CDR1 SGHAT, CDR2 FQNNGV. This CDR3 is CASRPLAGGETQYF. As DNA, the CDR3 is TGTGCCAGCAGACCACTAGCGGGAGGAGAGACCCAGTACTTC.

The CDR3 DNA reads as TGCAGCGTTGAGCTGGGAGGGGTTGAAAAACTGTTTTTT. This encodes CSVELGGVEKLFF. This sequence joins TRBV29-1 and TRBJ1-4; weak D call: TRBD1 (5 bases). Per the germline V gene, CDR1 is SQVTM and CDR2 is ANQGSEA. CDR3 length: 13 amino acids. Trimming took 3 bases from V and 7 from J, leaving 12 bases between them. Full variable domain (outside the CDR3, taken from reference TRBV29-1 and TRBJ1-4): SAVISQKPSRDICQRGTSLTIQCQVDSQVTMMFWYRQQPGQSLTLIATANQGSEATYESGFVIDKFPISRPNLTFSTLTVSNMSPEDSSIYLCSVELGGVEKLFFGSGTQLSVL.

This clone came up once. The CDR3 DNA sequence: TGTGCCAGCAGCGTAGTTTCAGGGGTCCTTAACACCGGGGAGCTGTTTTTT. Translation gives CASSVVSGVLNTGELFF. This chain uses TRBV9 with TRBJ2-2, with D maybe TRBD1 (6 bases). V was cut by 0 bases and J by 2 bases, with 14 bases left in between. The CDR3 loop spans 17 amino acids. CDR1 and CDR2 (germline): SGDLS, YYNGEE.

V is TRBV4-1 and J is TRBJ1-3, with D unclear. CDR3 length: 15 amino acids. The V gene lost 3 bases and the J gene lost 4 bases, with 13 bases spanning the gap. The germline V gene encodes CDR1 MGHRA and CDR2 YSYEKL. CDR3 sequence reads: CASSQLGLPGNTIYF. The CDR3 nucleotides read TGCGCCAGCAGCCAGTTAGGACTCCCGGGAAACACCATATATTTT.

The genes are TRBV7-7 and TRBJ2-5, with a weak D call TRBD2 (6 bases). The CDR3 covers 15 residues. V gave up 5 bases and J gave up 3 bases, with 16 bases separating them. The germline CDR1 and CDR2 sequences are SSHAT and FNYEAQ (reference sequence). This CDR3 reads CASSPVGGVEETQYF. The CDR3 coding sequence is TGTGCCAGCAGCCCAGTCGGAGGGGTGGAAGAGACCCAGTACTTC.

This chain connects TRBV14 to TRBJ1-2, with TRBD1 matching over 8 bases. J gave up 5 bases and V 1 base, and 6 bases lay outside the gene matches. This CDR3 region has 15 residues. From germline, CDR1 is SGHDN and CDR2 FVKESK. CDR3 protein: CASSQGAGGGYGYTF. The CDR3 region has the DNA TGTGCCAGCAGCCAAGGGGCAGGGGGCGGGTATGGCTACACCTTC.

V usage is TRBV6-5 and J usage is TRBJ2-3; 10 positions agree with TRBD1. Germline V gene sequence: CDR1 MNHEY, CDR2 SVGAGI. The CDR3 consists of 15 residues. J was trimmed by 4 bases and V by 5 bases; bases with no gene match: 6. CDR3 protein: CASSLLGQGADTQYF. CDR3 sequence (DNA): TGTGCCAGCAGTCTCCTCGGACAGGGGGCAGATACGCAGTATTTT.

This clone was observed a single time. The chain uses TRBV5-6 and TRBJ2-1, with TRBD1 identical over 7 bases. Germline CDR1 SGHDT, CDR2 YYEEEE. The ends lost 2 bases at V and 0 bases at J; junction bases unmatched: 8. The CDR3 totals 17 residues. Here the CDR3 reads CASSLTLGQASYNEQFF. The CDR3 DNA reads TGTGCCAGCAGCTTAACCCTAGGACAGGCCTCCTACAATGAGCAGTTCTTC.